The entry below describes one TCR beta chain. What it binds is unknown. TCRdb's table, derived via immunoSEQ multiplex PCR, lists solely in-frame clones and lacks some. The sample shows 650,000 to 750,000 clones, roughly 78% of them seen only once. The data were obtained in a study of shared clonotypes between healthy human individuals. For the study at large: Sampling drew on donors who were a couple of women and a few men aged 18 to 49. Plates per donor: three CD4 naive, three CD4 memory, two CD8 naive, one CD8 memory. Study outcomes and limitations: A generally larger estimated richness was seen in naive subsets than in memory subsets. Between a few donors, naive CD4 clonotypes were shared at a level of about 5%.

Germline V gene lookup returns CDR1 SGHAT and CDR2 FQDESV (reference sequence). The CDR3 runs 16 residues. V was pared by 5 bases and J by 8 bases, with 10 bases of the junction left unmatched. Sequencing used memory CD4+ T cells sorted from blood. Subset indicated: CD45RA-negative fraction. The chain recombines TRBV11-1 with TRBJ2-1; 12 bases map to TRBD2. This clonotype was sampled from a woman under 40 in good health. CDR3 DNA sequence: TGTGCCAGCAGCCCTCCTAGCGGGAGGGCCTGGGATGAGCAGTTCTTC. Amino acids: CASSPPSGRAWDEQFF.